This T cell receptor (beta chain) was sequenced in a study of T cell changes during pregnancy in multiple sclerosis. Only in-frame clones appear in the TCRdb table, and some are missing; sequencing was by immunoSEQ multiplex PCR. The sample holds under 30,000 clones, 85% to 95% seen once. This sequence was found in a female donor with multiple sclerosis, enrolled in a pregnancy study. The input for sequencing was CD4+ T cells from peripheral blood mononuclear cells, taken after pregnancy.

DNA for the CDR3: TGTGCCAGCAGAACAGTTAATGATGATTCACCCCTCCACTTT. Residues: CASRTVNDDSPLHF. The chain has TRBV5-6 and TRBJ1-6; no clear D. The length of the CDR3 is 14 residues. Per germline, CDR1 SGHDT and CDR2 YYEEEE. The V and J ends lost 5 bases and 8 bases respectively, with 14 bases between them. Full variable domain (outside the CDR3, taken from reference TRBV5-6 and TRBJ1-6): DAGVTQSPTHLIKTRGQQVTLRCSPKSGHDTVSWYQQALGQGPQFIFQYYEEEERQRGNFPDRFSGHQFPNYSSELNVNALLLGDSALYLCASRTVNDDSPLHFGNGTRLTVT.